This T cell receptor (beta chain) was found in a study of identical twins. Study conclusions and caveats: Invariant populations such as MAIT and iNKT cells could partly muddle zero-insertion analyses. Twins shared beta out-of-frame sequences in excess, but this excess was weaker.

From the 5' RACE reads, TCRdb called clonotypes with MiXCR, one entry per CDR3 protein. The sample yields around 490,000 distinct CDR3 sequences, about a fifth seen once. This clonotype was seen more than once but under ten times. The antigen is unknown. The germline CDR1 and CDR2 sequences are DFQATT and SNEGSKA (reference sequence). Trimming shortened V by 5 bases and J by 0 bases, and 9 bases separated the two germline ends. The CDR3 is 13 residues long. Separately, the same data were catalogued under a study of yellow fever vaccine responses in identical twins.

Sequenced material: CD4+ T cells sorted from blood. This clonotype was obtained from a young woman in good health. The chain couples TRBV20-1 to TRBJ2-3, with D uncertain. This CDR3 is CSALPESTDTQYF. Here the CDR3 DNA reads TGCAGTGCTCTCCCAGAGAGCACAGATACGCAGTATTTT.